These 8 T cell receptor beta chains originate from one sample sequenced in a study of vaccination and CD4 T cells after COVID-19. Their cognate antigens are unknown. With the Oncomine TCR Beta short-read assay, DNA from cultured CD4+ T cells was sequenced. TCRdb ran MiXCR on the PCR reads and lists one entry per CDR3 protein. Among a few thousand distinct CDR3 sequences listed, about 40% were seen once. Indicated treatment: roughly 11-day PBMC culture with coronavirus spike peptide pools or control peptides (ViraFEST assay). Sequencing input: CD4+ T cells from blood, cultured in vitro. Receptors were obtained from a human donor who had recovered from COVID-19.

The DNA for the CDR3 is TGTGCCAGTAGTAAGGGATTGACTAGCGGGGGCACAGATACGCAGTATTTT. The encoded protein is CASSKGLTSGGTDTQYF. The genes are TRBV19 and TRBJ2-3; 11 positions agree with TRBD2. The CDR3 is made up of 17 amino acids. CDR1 is LNHDA and CDR2 is SQIVND in the germline V gene (reference sequence). V dropped 4 bases and J dropped 1; count of bases not matched to a gene: 7.

The CDR3 bases are TGTGCCAGCAGCCAGGCCCCCTCCTACGAGCAGTACTTC. It encodes CASSQAPSYEQYF. This rearrangement joins TRBV7-2 to TRBJ2-7; D is unresolved. With 5 bases removed from V and 0 bases from J, the gap between germline ends came to 8 bases. Germline CDR1 and CDR2: SGHTA and FQGNSA. This CDR3 contains 13 residues. Full variable domain (missing parts from reference TRBV7-2 and TRBJ2-7): GAGVSQSPSNKVTEKGKDVELRCDPISGHTALYWYRQSLGQGLEFLIYFQGNSAPDKSGLPSDRFSAERTGGSVSTLTIQRTQQEDSAVYLCASSQAPSYEQYFGPGTRLTVT.

Only a few counts were recorded for this clonotype. The chain employs TRBV15 and TRBJ2-5; tentatively, D is TRBD1 (5 bases). The CDR3 sequence is 13 residues long. Germline V gene data show CDR1 as LNHNV and CDR2 as YYDKDF (reference sequence). Trimming took off 5 bases at V and 5 bases at J, with 12 bases between the two ends. The DNA for the CDR3 is TGTGCCACCAGCCAGGGATTGGTTGAGACCCAGTACTTC. It yields the protein CATSQGLVETQYF.

This chain links TRBV20-1 with TRBJ1-1; D is perhaps TRBD1 (5 bases). This CDR3 has 14 residues. V was trimmed by 3 bases and J by 0 bases, leaving 11 bases between them. Germline-derived CDR1 and CDR2 are DFQATT and SNEGSKA (reference sequence). As DNA, the CDR3 is TGCAGTGCTAGCACAGGACCCATGAACACTGAAGCTTTCTTT. Its protein product is CSASTGPMNTEAFF.

The V gene is TRBV6-1, the J gene TRBJ1-6; D may be TRBD1 (5 bases). CDR3 length equals 12 residues. Germline V lookup: CDR1 MNHNS, CDR2 SASEGT. Between the trimmed V and J ends, which lost 7 bases and 9 bases, there was a span of 10 bases. CDR3 bases: TGTGCCAGCATCGGGGGGGGTTCACCCCTCCACTTT. Translated, it gives CASIGGGSPLHF.

The genes are TRBV6-1 and TRBJ1-2; TRBD1 matches at 7 bases. CDR1 MNHNS and CDR2 SASEGT come from the germline V gene. This CDR3 has 13 residues. Trimming took 1 base from V and 7 from J; bases not matched to a gene: 3. CDR3 DNA: TGTGCCAGCAGTGAAGGGACAGGCTTTGGCTACACCTTC. Its translation: CASSEGTGFGYTF.

V is TRBV12-3 or TRBV12-4 and J is TRBJ2-1; 10 bases align to TRBD2. Trimming took 4 bases from V and 9 from J; bases not matched to a gene: 3. CDR3 size: 13 residues. CDR3 amino acids: CASSSRTSGEQFF. The CDR3 nucleotides read TGTGCCAGCAGTTCCAGGACTAGCGGTGAGCAGTTCTTC.

V and J are TRBV4-3 and TRBJ2-7; 7 bases match TRBD1. This CDR3 has 15 amino acids. After removal of 1 base from V and 3 bases from J, the junction contained 6 bases not matched to a gene. Germline assignment: CDR1 LGHNA and CDR2 YSLEER. CDR3 region: CASSQGRAGGYEQYF. In DNA form, the CDR3 reads TGCGCCAGCAGCCAAGGAAGGGCAGGGGGCTACGAGCAGTACTTC.